Listed below are T cell receptor beta chains from one sample, sequenced in a study of CXCR3-negative and CXCR3-positive naive CD8 T cells. TCRdb re-called the 5' RACE reads and gives one entry per CDR3 protein, without DNA. This sample lists under 75,000 distinct CDR3 sequences; its ten largest clones have approximately 0.71%. Sequenced sample: naive CXCR3+ CD8+ T cells from blood. The origin of the receptors is a human donor in good health. Some clones in this sample may be carry-over from other donors' samples. Both conserved end residues are part of each CDR3.

j_call	v_call	cdr3_aa
TRBJ2-2	TRBV5-1	CASSRPGTGHSGELFF
TRBJ2-7	TRBV11-3	CASSIRGAGRVFEQYF
TRBJ2-7	TRBV28	CASSWTALSYEQYF
TRBJ2-1	TRBV29-1	CSVEEGGLNEQFF
TRBJ2-5	TRBV14	CASSQEGTKQETQYF
TRBJ2-5	TRBV7-8	CASSLQGLAGGRERETQYF
TRBJ2-1	TRBV20-1	CSAPSGTIREQFF
TRBJ2-2	TRBV19	CASSFDRNTGELFF
TRBJ2-1	TRBV7-9	CASSWEWRDEQFF
TRBJ2-5	TRBV10-3	CAIKLQGEMSETQYF
TRBJ2-4	TRBV29-1	CSVDSGLENIQYF
TRBJ1-1	TRBV29-1	CSVENGRNTEAFF
TRBJ2-3	TRBV12-3/TRBV12-4	CASSEGLAGVPTDTQYF
TRBJ2-2	TRBV6-5	CASSYGAGNTGELFF
TRBJ2-5	TRBV7-6	CASSRQGVETQYF
TRBJ2-5	TRBV10-3	CAISGASSRETQYF
TRBJ2-1	TRBV29-1	CSTGSLQDEQFF
TRBJ2-5	TRBV29-1	CSVESDQETQYF
TRBJ2-3	TRBV29-1	CSVVPSGSLDTQYF
TRBJ2-3	TRBV7-9	CASSPPGQGFDTQYF
TRBJ2-3	TRBV28	CASSPTAGTPRSDTQYF
TRBJ2-1	TRBV5-1	CASSLVASGGYNEQFF
TRBJ2-7	TRBV7-2	CASSSDSGLAGAYEQYF
TRBJ1-1	TRBV7-8	CASSLSLGGIANTEAFF
TRBJ2-7	TRBV10-3	CAISDHLTGLFCEQYF
TRBJ2-7	TRBV19	CASTAGYGFYEQYF
TRBJ2-7	TRBV12-3/TRBV12-4	CASSFLTGYEQYF
TRBJ2-7	TRBV3-1	CASSQDDRGRFWEQYF
TRBJ2-5	TRBV15	CATSSIGTGSPQETQYF
TRBJ2-7	TRBV12-5	CASGLVQTAGGGLYEQYF
TRBJ2-7	TRBV5-5	CASETSPSYEQYF
TRBJ2-5	TRBV2	CASSEGPYQETQYF
TRBJ2-3	TRBV20-1	CSARDTLSRESTDTQYF
TRBJ2-5	TRBV4-1	CASSQDLRQETQYF
TRBJ1-2	TRBV12-3/TRBV12-4	CASSFIRTHGYTF